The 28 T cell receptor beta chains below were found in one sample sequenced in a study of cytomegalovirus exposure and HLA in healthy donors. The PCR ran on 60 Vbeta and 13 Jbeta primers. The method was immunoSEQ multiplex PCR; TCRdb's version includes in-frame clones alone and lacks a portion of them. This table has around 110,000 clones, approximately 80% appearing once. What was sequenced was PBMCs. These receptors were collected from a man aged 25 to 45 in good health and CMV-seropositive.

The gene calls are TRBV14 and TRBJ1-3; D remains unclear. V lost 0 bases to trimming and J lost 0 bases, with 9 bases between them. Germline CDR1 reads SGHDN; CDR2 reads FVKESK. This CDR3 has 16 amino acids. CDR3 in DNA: TGTGCCAGCAGCCAAGATCGAAGCCGCTCTGGAAACACCATATATTTT. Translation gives CASSQDRSRSGNTIYF.

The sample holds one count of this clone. The CDR3 DNA reads TGTGCCAGTACTTTGCGGGAGCCGCCAGGCGAGCAGTACTTC. Protein: CASTLREPPGEQYF. The genes are TRBV6-1 and TRBJ2-7; 7 nucleotides match TRBD2. The CDR3 is 14 amino acids. V gave up 9 bases and J gave up 6 bases; unmatched junction bases: 14. Germline assignment: CDR1 MNHNS and CDR2 SASEGT.

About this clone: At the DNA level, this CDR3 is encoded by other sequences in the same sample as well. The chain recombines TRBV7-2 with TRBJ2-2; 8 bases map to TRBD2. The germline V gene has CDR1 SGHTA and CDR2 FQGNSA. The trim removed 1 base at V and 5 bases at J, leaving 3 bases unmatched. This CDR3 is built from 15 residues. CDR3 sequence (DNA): TGTGCCAGCAGCTTAGGGGCGGGAGGAACCGGGGAGCTGTTTTTT. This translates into CASSLGAGGTGELFF.

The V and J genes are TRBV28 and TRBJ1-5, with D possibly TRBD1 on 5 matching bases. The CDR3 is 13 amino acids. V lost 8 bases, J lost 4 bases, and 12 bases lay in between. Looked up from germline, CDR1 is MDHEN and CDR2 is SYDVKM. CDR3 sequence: CASRQQINQPQHF. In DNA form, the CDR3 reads TGTGCCAGCCGACAGCAAATTAATCAGCCCCAGCATTTT. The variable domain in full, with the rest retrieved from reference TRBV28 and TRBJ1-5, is DVKVTQSSRYLVKRTGEKVFLECVQDMDHENMFWYRQDPGLGLRLIYFSYDVKMKEKGDIPEGYSVSREKKERFSLILESASTNQTSMYLCASRQQINQPQHFGDGTRLSIL.

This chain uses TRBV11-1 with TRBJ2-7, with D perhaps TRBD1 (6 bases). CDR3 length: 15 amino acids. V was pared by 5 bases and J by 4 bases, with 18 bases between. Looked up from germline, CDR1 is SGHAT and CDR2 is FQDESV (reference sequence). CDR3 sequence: CASSPRQGSRYEQYF. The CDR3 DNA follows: TGTGCCAGCAGCCCCCGGCAGGGGAGTAGGTACGAGCAGTACTTC.

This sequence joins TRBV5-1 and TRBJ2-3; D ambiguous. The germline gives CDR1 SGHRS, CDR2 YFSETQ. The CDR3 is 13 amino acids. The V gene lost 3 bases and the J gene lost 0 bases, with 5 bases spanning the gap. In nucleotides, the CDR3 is TGCGCCAGCAGCTCCATCAGCACAGATACGCAGTATTTT. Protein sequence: CASSSISTDTQYF.

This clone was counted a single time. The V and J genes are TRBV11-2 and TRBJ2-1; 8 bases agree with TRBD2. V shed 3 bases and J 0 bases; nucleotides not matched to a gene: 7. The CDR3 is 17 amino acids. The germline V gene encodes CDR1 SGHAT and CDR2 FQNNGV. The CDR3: CASSFTSGGSSYNEQFF. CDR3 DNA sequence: TGTGCCAGCAGCTTTACTAGCGGAGGGAGCTCCTACAATGAGCAGTTCTTC.

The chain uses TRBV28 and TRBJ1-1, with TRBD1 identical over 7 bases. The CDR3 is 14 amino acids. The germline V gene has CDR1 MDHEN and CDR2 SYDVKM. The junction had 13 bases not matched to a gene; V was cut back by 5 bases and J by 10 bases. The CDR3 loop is CASSARNRGRGAFF. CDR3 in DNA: TGTGCCAGCAGTGCCCGTAACAGGGGCCGCGGAGCTTTCTTT.

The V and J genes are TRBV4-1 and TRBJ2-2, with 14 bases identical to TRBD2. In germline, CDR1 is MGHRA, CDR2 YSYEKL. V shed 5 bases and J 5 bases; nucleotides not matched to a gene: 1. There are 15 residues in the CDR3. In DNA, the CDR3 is TGCGCCAGCAGCGGACTAGCGGGGGGTACCGGGGAGCTGTTTTTT. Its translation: CASSGLAGGTGELFF.

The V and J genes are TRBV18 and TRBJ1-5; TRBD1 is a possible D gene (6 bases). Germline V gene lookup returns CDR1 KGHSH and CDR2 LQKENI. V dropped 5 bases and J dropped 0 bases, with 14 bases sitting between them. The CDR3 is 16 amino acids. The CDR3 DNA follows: TGTGCCAGCTCATCGTCCGGGGGGGCTAGCAATCAGCCCCAGCATTTT. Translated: CASSSSGGASNQPQHF.

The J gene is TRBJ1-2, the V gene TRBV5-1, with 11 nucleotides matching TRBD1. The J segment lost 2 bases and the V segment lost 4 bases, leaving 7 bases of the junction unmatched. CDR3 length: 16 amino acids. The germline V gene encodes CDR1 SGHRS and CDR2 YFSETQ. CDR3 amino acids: CASSRAGDRGNYGYTF. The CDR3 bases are TGCGCCAGCAGCCGAGCCGGGGACAGGGGGAACTATGGCTACACCTTC.

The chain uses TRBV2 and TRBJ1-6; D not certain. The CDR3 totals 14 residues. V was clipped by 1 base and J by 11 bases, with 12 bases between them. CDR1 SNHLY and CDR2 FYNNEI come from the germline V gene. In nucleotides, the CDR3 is TGTGCCAGCAGTGAAGGGAGGGTTGGGACACCCCTCCACTTT. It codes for CASSEGRVGTPLHF.

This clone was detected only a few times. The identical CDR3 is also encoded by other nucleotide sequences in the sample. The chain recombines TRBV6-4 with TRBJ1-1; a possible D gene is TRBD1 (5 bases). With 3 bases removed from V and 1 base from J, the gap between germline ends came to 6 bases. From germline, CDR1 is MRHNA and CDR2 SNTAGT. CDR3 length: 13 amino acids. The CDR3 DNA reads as TGTGCCAGCAGTGAACAGGAGAACACTGAAGCTTTCTTT. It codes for CASSEQENTEAFF.

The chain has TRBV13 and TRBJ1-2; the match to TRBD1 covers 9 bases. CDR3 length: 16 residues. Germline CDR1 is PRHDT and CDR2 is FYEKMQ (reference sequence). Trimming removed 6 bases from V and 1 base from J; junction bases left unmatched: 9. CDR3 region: CASSLGQGGGNYGYTF. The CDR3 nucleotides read TGTGCCAGCAGTCTGGGACAGGGTGGAGGTAACTATGGCTACACCTTC.

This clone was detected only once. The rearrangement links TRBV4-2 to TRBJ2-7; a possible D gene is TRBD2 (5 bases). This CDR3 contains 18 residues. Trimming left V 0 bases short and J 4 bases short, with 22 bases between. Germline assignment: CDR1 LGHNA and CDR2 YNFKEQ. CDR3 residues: CASSQDHPPSPGSYEQYF. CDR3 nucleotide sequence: TGTGCCAGCAGCCAAGATCATCCCCCTAGCCCCGGCTCTTACGAGCAGTACTTC.

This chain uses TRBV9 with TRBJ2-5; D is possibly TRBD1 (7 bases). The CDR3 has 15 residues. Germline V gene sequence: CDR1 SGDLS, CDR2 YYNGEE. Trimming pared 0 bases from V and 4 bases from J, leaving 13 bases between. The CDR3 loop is CASSVGGGGRETQYF. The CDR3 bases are TGTGCCAGCAGCGTAGGCGGAGGGGGCCGAGAGACCCAGTACTTC.

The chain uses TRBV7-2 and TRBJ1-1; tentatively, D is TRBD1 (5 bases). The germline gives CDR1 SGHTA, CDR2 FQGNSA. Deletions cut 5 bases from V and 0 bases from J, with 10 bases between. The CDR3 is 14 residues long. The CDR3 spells CASSEQALNTEAFF. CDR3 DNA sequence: TGTGCCAGCAGCGAACAGGCCCTGAACACTGAAGCTTTCTTT.

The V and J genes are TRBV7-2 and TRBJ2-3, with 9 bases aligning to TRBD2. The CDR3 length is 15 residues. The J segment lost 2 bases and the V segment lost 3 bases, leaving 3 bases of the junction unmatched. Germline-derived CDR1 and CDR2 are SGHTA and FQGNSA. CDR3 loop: CASSFSGGNTDTQYF. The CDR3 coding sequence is TGTGCCAGCAGCTTCAGCGGGGGGAACACAGATACGCAGTATTTT.

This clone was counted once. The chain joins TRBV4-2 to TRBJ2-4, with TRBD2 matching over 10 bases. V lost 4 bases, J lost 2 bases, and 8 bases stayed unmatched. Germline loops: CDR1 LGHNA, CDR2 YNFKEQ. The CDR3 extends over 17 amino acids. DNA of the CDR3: TGTGCCAGCAGCCCGAGCGGGAGGGCCGGGTCCAAAAACATTCAGTACTTC. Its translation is CASSPSGRAGSKNIQYF.

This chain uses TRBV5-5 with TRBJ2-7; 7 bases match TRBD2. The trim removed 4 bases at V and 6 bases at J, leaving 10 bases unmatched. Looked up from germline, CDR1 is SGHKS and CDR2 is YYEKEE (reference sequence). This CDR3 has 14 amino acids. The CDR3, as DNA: TGTGCCAGCAGCCAGGTAGGGAGGGCCCTCGAGCAGTACTTC. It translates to CASSQVGRALEQYF.

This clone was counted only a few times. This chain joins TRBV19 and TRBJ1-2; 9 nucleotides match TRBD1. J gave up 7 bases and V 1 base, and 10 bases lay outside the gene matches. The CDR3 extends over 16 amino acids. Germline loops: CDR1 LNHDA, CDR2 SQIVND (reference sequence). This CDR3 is CASSIGPGDRAGGYTF. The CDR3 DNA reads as TGTGCCAGTAGTATAGGTCCGGGGGACAGGGCTGGTGGCTACACCTTC.

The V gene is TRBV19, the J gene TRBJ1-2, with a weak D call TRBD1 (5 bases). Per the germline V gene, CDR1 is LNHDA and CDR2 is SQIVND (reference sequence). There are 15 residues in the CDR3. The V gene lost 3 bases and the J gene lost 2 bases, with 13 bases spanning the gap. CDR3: CASSIKGVQNYGYTF. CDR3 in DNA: TGTGCCAGTAGTATCAAAGGGGTTCAGAACTATGGCTACACCTTC.

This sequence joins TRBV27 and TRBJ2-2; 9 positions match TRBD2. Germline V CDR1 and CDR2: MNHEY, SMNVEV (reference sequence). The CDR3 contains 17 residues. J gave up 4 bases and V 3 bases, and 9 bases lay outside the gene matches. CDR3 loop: CASSFGTSRTGTGELFF. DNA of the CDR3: TGTGCCAGCAGTTTCGGGACTAGCCGAACGGGCACCGGGGAGCTGTTTTTT.

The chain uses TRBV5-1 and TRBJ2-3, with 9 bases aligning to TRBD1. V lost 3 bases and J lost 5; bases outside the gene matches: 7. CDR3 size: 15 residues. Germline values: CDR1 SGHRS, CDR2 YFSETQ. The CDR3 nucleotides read TGCGCCAGCAGCTGGGGGGGACAGGGAGTAGATACGCAGTATTTT. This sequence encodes CASSWGGQGVDTQYF.

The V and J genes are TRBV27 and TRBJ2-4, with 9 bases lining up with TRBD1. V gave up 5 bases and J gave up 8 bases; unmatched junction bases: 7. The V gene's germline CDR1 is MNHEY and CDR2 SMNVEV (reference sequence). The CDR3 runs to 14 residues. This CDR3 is CASSPGTGQDIQYF. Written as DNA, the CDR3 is TGTGCCAGCAGTCCCGGGACAGGGCAGGACATTCAGTACTTC.

CDR3 sequence (DNA): TGTGCCAGCACCAAACCGGGGACAGGTAGAGACGGCTACACCTTC. This codes for CASTKPGTGRDGYTF. This sequence joins TRBV21-1 and TRBJ1-2; no DNA check was done on the table's D call, TRBD1. TRBV21-1 constitutes a pseudogene. The CDR3 covers 15 residues.

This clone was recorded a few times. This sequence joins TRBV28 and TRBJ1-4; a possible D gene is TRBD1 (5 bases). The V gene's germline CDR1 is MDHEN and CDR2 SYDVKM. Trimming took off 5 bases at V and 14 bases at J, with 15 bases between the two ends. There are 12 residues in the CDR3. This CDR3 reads CASSPTTEVLFF. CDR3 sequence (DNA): TGTGCCAGCAGTCCAACGACAGAGGTGCTGTTTTTT.

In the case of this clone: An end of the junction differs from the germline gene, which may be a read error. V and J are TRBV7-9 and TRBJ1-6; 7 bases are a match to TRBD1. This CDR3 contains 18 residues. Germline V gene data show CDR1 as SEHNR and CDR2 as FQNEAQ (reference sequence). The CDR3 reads CSSSTRSLRQGRNSPLHF. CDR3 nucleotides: TGTTCCAGCAGCACACGAAGCCTTAGACAGGGTAGAAATTCACCCCTCCACTTT.